Listed below are T cell receptor beta chains from one sample, sequenced in a study of shared clonotypes between healthy human individuals. Repertoires were generated with immunoSEQ multiplex PCR, while TCRdb's copy carries only in-frame clones and drops some. The sample lists roughly 2.2 million clones; approximately 90% were seen once. Sequencing used naive CD4+ T cells from PBMCs. The receptors here all came from a man between 18 and 29 years old in good health. Some clones in this sample may be carry-over from other donors' samples. CDR3s include the opening cysteine and the closing phenylalanine or tryptophan. The D gene is left open where the match is weak. The size of a clone is reported for some rows only, either as once, few or many, or as a class for expanded clones.

>-|TRBV7-9|TRBD1|TRBJ1-3
CASSLRTGASSGNTIYF
TGTGCCAGCAGCCTAAGGACAGGGGCAAGCTCTGGAAACACCATATATTTT
>-|TRBV7-9|TRBD2|TRBJ2-7
CASSSDRGGLAGAYEQYF
TGTGCCAGCAGCTCGGACAGGGGGGGACTAGCGGGAGCGTACGAGCAGTACTTC
>-|TRBV5-8|-|TRBJ2-6
CASSLREYSGANVLTF
TGTGCCAGCAGCTTGCGGGAGTACTCTGGGGCCAACGTCCTGACTTTC
>-|TRBV15|TRBD2|TRBJ2-1
CATSSWRERYEQFF
TGTGCCACCAGCAGTTGGCGGGAGAGGTATGAGCAGTTCTTC
>-|TRBV27|-|TRBJ2-1
CASSGPLGSVYNEQFF
TGTGCCAGCTCCGGACCTCTTGGTAGCGTTTACAATGAGCAGTTCTTC
>-|TRBV4-3|TRBD2|TRBJ2-2
CASSRQSGRGTGELFF
TGCGCCAGCAGCCGCCAGAGCGGGAGAGGCACCGGGGAGCTGTTTTTT
>once|TRBV4-1|TRBD2|TRBJ2-1
CASSQRLAGTYNEQFF
TGCGCCAGCAGCCAGCGACTAGCGGGTACCTACAATGAGCAGTTCTTC
>once|TRBV11-2|-|TRBJ2-1
CASSLESYNEQFF
TGTGCCAGCAGCTTAGAGTCCTACAATGAGCAGTTCTTC
>-|TRBV15|-|TRBJ1-4
CATHDPIVGRRSDEKLFF
TGTGCCACCCACGACCCAATCGTTGGGAGGCGGTCGGATGAAAAACTGTTTTTT
>-|TRBV6-1|-|TRBJ2-3
CASSSRDGYTDTQYF
TGTGCCAGCAGTTCCCGGGACGGATACACAGATACGCAGTATTTT
>-|TRBV2|-|TRBJ1-2
CASSRGQDYGYTF
TGTGCCAGCAGTCGGGGGCAGGACTATGGCTACACCTTC
>-|TRBV5-4|TRBD1|TRBJ2-7
CASRYGQGYEQYF
TGTGCCAGCAGATACGGACAGGGCTACGAGCAGTACTTC
>few|TRBV7-9|TRBD1|TRBJ2-2
CASSSGQGYTGELFF
TGTGCCAGCAGCTCGGGACAGGGGTACACCGGGGAGCTGTTTTTT
>-|TRBV30|-|TRBJ2-2
CAWSVRQADGELFF
TGTGCCTGGAGTGTCCGGCAGGCCGACGGGGAGCTGTTTTTT
>-|TRBV28|-|TRBJ1-2
CASSLFTYGYTF
TGTGCCAGCAGTTTGTTTACCTATGGCTACACCTTC
>-|TRBV5-1|-|TRBJ2-7
CASSFEVSSYEQYF
TGCGCCAGCAGCTTTGAGGTTAGCTCCTACGAGCAGTACTTC
>-|TRBV19|-|TRBJ2-7
CASSIVAGPPNEQYF
TGTGCCAGTAGTATAGTCGCGGGACCCCCCAACGAGCAGTACTTC
>-|TRBV28|TRBD1|TRBJ1-3
CASSSPSTGEGNTIYF
TGTGCCAGCAGTTCCCCCTCGACAGGGGAAGGAAACACCATATATTTT
>-|TRBV5-1|TRBD1|TRBJ1-5
CASSLAGGRNQPQHF
TGCGCCAGCAGCTTGGCAGGGGGCCGAAATCAGCCCCAGCATTTT
>-|TRBV9|TRBD2|TRBJ2-7
CASSGTGTSEYKYF
TGTGCCAGCAGCGGTACCGGGACTAGCGAGTACAAGTACTTC
>-|TRBV5-4|-|TRBJ1-2
CASSLSYPQDYGYTF
TGTGCCAGCAGCTTATCCTATCCTCAGGACTATGGCTACACCTTC
>-|TRBV19|TRBD1|TRBJ2-4
CASSTQGQLKNIQYF
TGTGCCAGTAGTACGCAGGGACAGCTCAAAAACATTCAGTACTTC
>-|TRBV30|TRBD1|TRBJ2-7
CAWSGVGAGGSYEQYF
TGTGCCTGGAGTGGAGTGGGGGCAGGGGGCTCGTACGAGCAGTACTTC
>-|TRBV9|-|TRBJ2-7
CASSVLAGEQYF
TGTGCCAGCAGCGTCCTGGCGGGGGAGCAGTACTTC
>-|TRBV29-1|-|TRBJ1-4
CSVQITDIPNEKLFF
TGCAGCGTCCAAATTACAGACATTCCGAATGAAAAACTGTTTTTT
>-|TRBV7-2|-|TRBJ2-2
CASSGGEATGELFF
TGTGCCAGCAGCGGCGGAGAGGCCACCGGGGAGCTGTTTTTT
>few|TRBV5-1|TRBD1|TRBJ1-1
CASSLGGQGAFF
TGCGCCAGCAGCTTGGGAGGACAGGGAGCTTTCTTT
>-|TRBV19|-|TRBJ1-5
CASSAGRAGGQPQHF
TGTGCCAGTAGTGCTGGCCGGGCCGGGGGTCAGCCCCAGCATTTT
>-|TRBV13|TRBD2|TRBJ2-1
CASSLGVTSGSRGSYNEQFF
TGTGCCAGCAGCTTAGGGGTTACTAGCGGGAGCCGTGGGTCCTACAATGAGCAGTTCTTC
>once|TRBV4-2|TRBD2|TRBJ2-2
CASSPQSGRGGGELFF
TGTGCCAGCAGCCCCCAAAGCGGGAGAGGGGGCGGGGAGCTGTTTTTT
>-|TRBV7-9|-|TRBJ1-4
CASSLGAGATNEKLFF
TGTGCCAGCAGCTTAGGAGCGGGCGCAACTAATGAAAAACTGTTTTTT
>once|TRBV7-9|TRBD1|TRBJ1-1
CASSQPLSGTGVPEAFF
TGTGCCAGCAGCCAACCTCTATCCGGGACAGGGGTACCTGAAGCTTTCTTT
>-|TRBV7-9|TRBD1|TRBJ2-7
CASSSGTVGEQYF
TGTGCCAGCAGCTCCGGGACAGTAGGCGAGCAGTACTTC
>-|TRBV28|TRBD1|TRBJ2-7
CASTLDRAHEQYF
TGTGCCAGCACCCTAGACAGGGCTCACGAGCAGTACTTC
>once|TRBV5-1|-|TRBJ1-1
CASSSQGMGTEAFF
TGCGCCAGCAGCTCACAGGGCATGGGGACTGAAGCTTTCTTT
>-|TRBV2|-|TRBJ2-2
CASIWGIPGELFF
TGTGCCAGCATATGGGGAATCCCCGGGGAGCTGTTTTTT
>-|TRBV19|TRBD2|TRBJ2-1
CASSSLRPERGIYNEQFF
TGTGCCAGTAGTTCCCTCAGGCCCGAGCGGGGGATCTACAATGAGCAGTTCTTC
>-|TRBV19|TRBD1|TRBJ1-1
CASTQLGDRGEGSTEAFF
TGTGCCAGTACCCAACTCGGGGACAGGGGTGAGGGGAGCACTGAAGCTTTCTTT
>-|TRBV5-4|-|TRBJ2-7
CASSLWQGVGEQYF
TGTGCCAGCAGCTTGTGGCAGGGCGTTGGGGAGCAGTACTTC